This T cell receptor (beta chain) emerged from a study of blood T cell repertoires in COVID-19 (dated by TCRdb to the early 2020s). Background for the entire study: The collaborator samples originated in the United States, Italy and Spain and spanned the acute and convalescent phases of COVID-19. The repertoires were released in a freely available public database meant as a resource for research on the immune response to SARS-CoV-2. The prospective study material was composed of cDNA or gDNA derived from T cells, B-cell-depleted T cells, or PBMCs. Samples came from the ongoing ImmuneRACE study (first 160 participants) plus 1,254 subjects from 6 global collaborators. Deeply sampled blood TCRbeta repertoires from subjects exposed to, actively infected with, or recovered from COVID-19 were included in the dataset. The sample metadata nearly always contained a de-identified subject ID, COVID-19 status, age in years and sex. HLA class I and class II types, where available, came from metadata supplied by the sample provider rather than from assay-based typing. Points the paper makes about the study in general: How much clinical and demographic metadata was included differed by source and by participant, and the metadata was provided uncurated.

The junction shows trimming of 2 bases on V and 4 bases on J, plus 6 bases between the germline ends. Reading from cysteine to phenylalanine, the CDR3 counts 12 amino acids. Only the CDR3 portion is preserved as DNA: 36 bases, with reading frame beginning at the first base. The germline V gene supplies CDR1 MNHNS and CDR2 SASEGT. Whole blood was collected in K2EDTA tubes by collaborating institutions according to the institutions' own protocols. Collaborator samples were shipped for TCRbeta analysis as frozen whole blood, isolated PBMCs, or DNA extracted from either sample type. Comment on this clone: Its antigen specificity is not known. Base-call qualities are not available, and no considerably larger clone is one nucleotide away.

The immunoSEQ Assay, a bias-controlled multiplex PCR, was used to amplify TCRbeta CDR3 regions from genomic DNA. In the paper's pipeline: Nucleated cell counts per sample were estimated from amplification of reference gene primers within the assay. To quantify the absolute abundance of each unique TCRbeta CDR3 rearrangement, sequence reads were collapsed and filtered. For each sample, productive Simpson clonality was calculated as the square root of Simpson's diversity index across productive rearrangements. The source is immuneACCESS, and TCRdb retained only in-frame sequences with V and J called. Part of the clones is not carried over; for the studies checked, unresolved V genes explain less than half of this, and the remainder is unexplained. D and trimming were read from the DNA, whereas the V and J calls and clone size are those reported in that table. This sample is represented by about 59,000 clones; 65% to 80% of them were singletons. In total, the top ten clones hold around 3.2% of the sample.

This clonotype was sampled from a man aged 55 to 69 with acute or convalescent COVID-19. Sequenced input: peripheral blood. This receptor chain uses TRBV6-1 and TRBJ2-7; the D gene cannot be named for sure. The bases read TGTGCCAGCAGTGAATACGGGTACGAGCAGTACTTC. This sequence encodes CASSEYGYEQYF.